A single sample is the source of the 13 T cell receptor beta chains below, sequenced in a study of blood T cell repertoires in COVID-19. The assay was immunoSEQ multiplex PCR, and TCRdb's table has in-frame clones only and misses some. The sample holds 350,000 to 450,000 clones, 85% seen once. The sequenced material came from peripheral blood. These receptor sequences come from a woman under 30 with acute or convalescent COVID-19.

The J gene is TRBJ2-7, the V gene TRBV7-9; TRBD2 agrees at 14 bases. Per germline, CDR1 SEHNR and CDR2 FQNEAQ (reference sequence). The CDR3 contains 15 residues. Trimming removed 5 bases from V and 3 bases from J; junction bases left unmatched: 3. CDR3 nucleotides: TGTGCCAGCAGCCCTGGGACTAGCGGGAGCTACGAGCAGTACTTC. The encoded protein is CASSPGTSGSYEQYF.

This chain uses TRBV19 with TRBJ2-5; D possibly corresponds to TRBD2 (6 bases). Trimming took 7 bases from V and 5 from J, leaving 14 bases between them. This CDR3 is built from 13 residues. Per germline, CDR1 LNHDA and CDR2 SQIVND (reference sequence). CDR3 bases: TGTGCCAGTACAGACAGACTAGAGGAGACCCAGTACTTC. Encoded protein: CASTDRLEETQYF.

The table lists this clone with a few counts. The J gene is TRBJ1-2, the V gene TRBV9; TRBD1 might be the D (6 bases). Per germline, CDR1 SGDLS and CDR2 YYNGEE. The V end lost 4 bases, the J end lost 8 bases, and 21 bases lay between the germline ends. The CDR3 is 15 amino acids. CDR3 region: CASSPEDLTGRGYTF. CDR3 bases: TGTGCCAGCAGCCCGGAGGATCTTACAGGGCGCGGCTACACCTTC.

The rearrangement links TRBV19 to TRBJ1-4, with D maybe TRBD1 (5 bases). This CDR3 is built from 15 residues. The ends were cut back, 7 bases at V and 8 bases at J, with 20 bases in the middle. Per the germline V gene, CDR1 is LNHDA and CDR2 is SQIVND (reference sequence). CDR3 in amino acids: CASTTPRGEGEKLFF. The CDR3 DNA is TGTGCCAGTACCACACCCCGGGGGGAGGGAGAAAAACTGTTTTTT.

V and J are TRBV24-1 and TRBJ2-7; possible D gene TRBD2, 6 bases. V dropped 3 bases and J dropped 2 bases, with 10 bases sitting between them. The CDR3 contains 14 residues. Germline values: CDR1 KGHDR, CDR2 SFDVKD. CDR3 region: CATSDAGTPYEQYF. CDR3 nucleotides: TGTGCCACCAGTGATGCGGGAACCCCCTACGAGCAGTACTTC.

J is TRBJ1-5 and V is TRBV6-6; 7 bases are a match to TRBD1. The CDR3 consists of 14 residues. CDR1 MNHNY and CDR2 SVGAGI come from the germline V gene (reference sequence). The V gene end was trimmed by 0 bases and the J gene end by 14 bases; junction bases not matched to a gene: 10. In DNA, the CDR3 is TGTGCCAGCAGTTACTCCGAGGTGGAGGACAGGAAGCATTTT. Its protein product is CASSYSEVEDRKHF.

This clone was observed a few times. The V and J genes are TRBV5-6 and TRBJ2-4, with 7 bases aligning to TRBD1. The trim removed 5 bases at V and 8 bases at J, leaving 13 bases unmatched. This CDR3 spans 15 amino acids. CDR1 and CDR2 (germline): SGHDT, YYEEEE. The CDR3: CASSSLGQGEHIQYF. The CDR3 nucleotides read TGTGCCAGCAGTTCCCTCGGGCAGGGGGAACACATTCAGTACTTC.

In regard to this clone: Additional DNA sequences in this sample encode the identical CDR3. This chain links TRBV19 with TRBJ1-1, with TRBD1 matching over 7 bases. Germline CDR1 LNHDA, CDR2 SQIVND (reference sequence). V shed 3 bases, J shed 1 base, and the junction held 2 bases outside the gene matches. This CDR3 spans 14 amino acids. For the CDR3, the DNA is TGTGCCAGTAGTATTGAGGGGGCGAACACTGAAGCTTTCTTT. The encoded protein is CASSIEGANTEAFF.

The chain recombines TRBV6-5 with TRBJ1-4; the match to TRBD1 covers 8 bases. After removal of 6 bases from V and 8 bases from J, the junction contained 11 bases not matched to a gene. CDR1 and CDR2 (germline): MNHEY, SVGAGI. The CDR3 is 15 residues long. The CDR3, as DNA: TGTGCCAGCAGGGATATTCAGGGGGCAGGGGAAAAACTGTTTTTT. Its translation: CASRDIQGAGEKLFF.

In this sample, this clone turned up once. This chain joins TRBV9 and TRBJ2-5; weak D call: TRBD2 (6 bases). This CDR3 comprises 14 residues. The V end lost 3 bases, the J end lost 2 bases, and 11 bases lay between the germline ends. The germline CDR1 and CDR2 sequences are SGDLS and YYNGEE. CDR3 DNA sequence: TGTGCCAGCAGCGCCAGCGGAGGGCAAGAGACCCAGTACTTC. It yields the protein CASSASGGQETQYF.

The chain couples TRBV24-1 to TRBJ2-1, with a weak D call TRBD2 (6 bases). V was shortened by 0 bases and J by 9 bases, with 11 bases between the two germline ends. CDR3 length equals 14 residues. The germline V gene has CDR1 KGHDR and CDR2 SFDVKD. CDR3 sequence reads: CATSDLREVSEQFF. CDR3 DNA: TGTGCCACCAGTGATTTGAGGGAGGTTAGTGAGCAGTTCTTC.

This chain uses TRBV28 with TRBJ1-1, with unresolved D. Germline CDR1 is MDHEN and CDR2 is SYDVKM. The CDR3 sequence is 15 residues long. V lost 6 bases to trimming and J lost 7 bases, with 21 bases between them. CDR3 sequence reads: CASSYPNRHAGEAFF. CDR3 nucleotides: TGTGCCAGCAGCTATCCCAATAGACACGCGGGTGAAGCTTTCTTT.

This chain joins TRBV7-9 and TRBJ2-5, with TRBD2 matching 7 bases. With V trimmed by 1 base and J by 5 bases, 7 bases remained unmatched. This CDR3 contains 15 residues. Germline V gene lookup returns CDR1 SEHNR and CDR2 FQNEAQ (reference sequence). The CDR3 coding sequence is TGTGCCAGCAGCTTAGGATGGACGGGGGGTGAGACCCAGTACTTC. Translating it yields CASSLGWTGGETQYF.